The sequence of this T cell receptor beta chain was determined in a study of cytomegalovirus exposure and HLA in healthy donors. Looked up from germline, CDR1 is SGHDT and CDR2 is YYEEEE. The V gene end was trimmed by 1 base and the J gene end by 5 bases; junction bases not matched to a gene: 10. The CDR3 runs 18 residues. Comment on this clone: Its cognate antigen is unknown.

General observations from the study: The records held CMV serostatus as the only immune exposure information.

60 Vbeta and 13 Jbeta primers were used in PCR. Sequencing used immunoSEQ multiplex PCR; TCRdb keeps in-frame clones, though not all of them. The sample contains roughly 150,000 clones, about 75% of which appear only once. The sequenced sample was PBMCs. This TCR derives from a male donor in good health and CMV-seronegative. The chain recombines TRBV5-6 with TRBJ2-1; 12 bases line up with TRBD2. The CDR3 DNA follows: TGTGCCAGCAGCTTGAGGACTAGCGGGATTCCCTTGCACAATGAGCAGTTCTTC. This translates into CASSLRTSGIPLHNEQFF.